This TCR beta chain was recovered during a study of CD8 T cell repertoires and HIV-1 epitope variants. Method: immunoSEQ multiplex PCR; TCRdb's copy keeps in-frame clones and lacks some. The table shows some 5,300 clones, with 65% occurring only once. With respect to this clone: Its cognate antigen is unknown.

CDR3 length equals 11 residues. CDR1 WSHSY and CDR2 SAAADI come from the germline V gene. V was cut by 2 bases and J by 8 bases, with 6 bases left in between. Sequencing used cultured CD8+ T cells derived from PBMCs. The chain has TRBV10-2 and TRBJ1-2; a possible D gene is TRBD1 (5 bases). The source is a male donor with HIV. CDR3 bases: TGCGCCAGCAGTGAGGGGGACGGCTACACCTTC. Protein sequence: CASSEGDGYTF.